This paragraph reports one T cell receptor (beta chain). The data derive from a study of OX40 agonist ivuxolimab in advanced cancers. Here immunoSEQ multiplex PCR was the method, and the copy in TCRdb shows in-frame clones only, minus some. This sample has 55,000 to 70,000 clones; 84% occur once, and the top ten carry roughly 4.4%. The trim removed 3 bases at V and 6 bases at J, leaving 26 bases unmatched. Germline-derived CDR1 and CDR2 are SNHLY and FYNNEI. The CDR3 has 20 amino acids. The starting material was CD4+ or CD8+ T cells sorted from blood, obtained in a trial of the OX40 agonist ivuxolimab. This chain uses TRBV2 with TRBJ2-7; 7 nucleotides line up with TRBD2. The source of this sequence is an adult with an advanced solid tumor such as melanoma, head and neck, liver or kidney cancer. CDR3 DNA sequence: TGTGCCAGCAGTGACCGATGGCTCGGGCGGAAATTACAACGGGGGGTCGAGCAGTACTTC. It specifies CASSDRWLGRKLQRGVEQYF.